Here is one T cell receptor beta chain with its context. All enrollees were roughly 18 to 90 years old and from some 24 US areas. This sample was taken from a study of blood T cell repertoires in COVID-19. On the study more broadly: COVID-19 samples, acute and convalescent, were from the United States, Italy and Spain.

Assay used: immunoSEQ multiplex PCR; TCRdb lists only in-frame clones, some missing. The repertoire holds 310,000 or so clones, with 75% to 95% as singletons. V was trimmed by 0 bases and J by 5 bases, leaving 10 bases between them. Germline V CDR1 and CDR2: SGDLS, YYNGEE. The CDR3 contains 14 residues. This sequence was found in a woman aged 30 to 39 who had recovered from COVID-19. The rearrangement joins TRBV9 to TRBJ2-3; possible D gene TRBD1, 7 bases. Sequenced sample: PBMCs or T cells enriched from blood (not recorded which). In nucleotides, the CDR3 is TGTGCCAGCAGCGTAGCCCAGGGGGGAGATACGCAGTATTTT. Translated: CASSVAQGGDTQYF.